This TCR beta chain was retrieved from a study of radiation and T cells in renal cell carcinoma. Sequencing used immunoSEQ multiplex PCR; TCRdb keeps in-frame clones, though not all of them. This table holds tens of thousands of clones, around four fifths found once. Time point in this sample: blood 4 weeks post-SBRT, at nephrectomy. Treatment indicated: 15 Gy SBRT to primary tumor, nephrectomy 4 weeks later. Nephrectomy followed 15 Gy stereotactic body radiation by 4 weeks. Germline CDR1 reads SGHAT; CDR2 reads FQNNGV. The CDR3 length is 14 residues. V shed 3 bases and J shed 1 base, with 10 bases lying between them. Of note for this clone: Its cognate antigen is unknown.

Whole-study findings and limits: From baseline, blood top tumor clonotypes peaked at 2 weeks post-radiation. Pretreatment tumor biopsies were lacking, so baseline clonotypes are unknown.

This clonotype was obtained from a man in his forties or fifties with renal cell carcinoma. The sample in question was blood, obtained from a patient whose treatment included radiotherapy and nephrectomy. This rearrangement joins TRBV11-2 to TRBJ2-7; D is ambiguous. CDR3 DNA sequence: TGTGCCAGCAGCTTCGCGACCGATTCCTACGAGCAGTACTTC. Translation: CASSFATDSYEQYF.